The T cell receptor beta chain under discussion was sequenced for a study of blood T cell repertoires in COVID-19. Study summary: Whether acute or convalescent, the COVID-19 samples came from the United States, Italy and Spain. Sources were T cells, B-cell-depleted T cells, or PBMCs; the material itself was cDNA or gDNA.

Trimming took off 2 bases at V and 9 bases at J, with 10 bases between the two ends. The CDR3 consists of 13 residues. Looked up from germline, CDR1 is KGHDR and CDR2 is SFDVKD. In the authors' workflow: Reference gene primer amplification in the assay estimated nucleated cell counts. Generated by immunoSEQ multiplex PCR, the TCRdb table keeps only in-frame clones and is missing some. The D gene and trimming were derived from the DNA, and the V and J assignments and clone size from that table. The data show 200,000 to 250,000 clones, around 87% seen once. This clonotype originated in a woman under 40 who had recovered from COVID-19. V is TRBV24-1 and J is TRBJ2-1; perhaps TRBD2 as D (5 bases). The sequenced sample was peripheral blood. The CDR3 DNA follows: TGTGCCACCAGTGATTCAGGCCGGGGTGAGCAGTTCTTC. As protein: CATSDSGRGEQFF.